The 6 T cell receptor beta chains below come from one sample, sequenced in a study of blood T cell repertoires in COVID-19. Libraries were prepared by immunoSEQ multiplex PCR; TCRdb keeps only in-frame clonotypes and omits some of them. This sample has 150,000 to 200,000 clones, with roughly 84% found just once. The material sequenced was peripheral blood. Source of these receptors: a woman aged 80 or over with acute or convalescent COVID-19.

This clone was recorded once. The chain carries TRBV19 and TRBJ1-1, with 9 bases aligning to TRBD1. The V gene's germline CDR1 is LNHDA and CDR2 SQIVND (reference sequence). Unmatched junction bases numbered 10, after V lost 5 bases and J lost 0 bases. CDR3 size: 17 residues. DNA of the CDR3: TGTGCCAGTAGTCCAAAGACAGGGGGGACCATGAACACTGAAGCTTTCTTT. The encoded protein is CASSPKTGGTMNTEAFF.

The chain combines TRBV11-3 with TRBJ2-1; maybe TRBD2 (5 bases). CDR1 and CDR2 from the germline V gene are SGHNT and YENEEA. The CDR3 has 14 residues. Trimming removed 3 bases at V and 0 bases at J, with 6 bases between. CDR3 sequence reads: CASSFEGSYNEQFF. The DNA of the CDR3 is TGTGCCAGCAGCTTTGAGGGCTCCTACAATGAGCAGTTCTTC. Based on the CDR3 plus reference TRBV11-3 and TRBJ2-1, the full variable domain is EAGVVQSPRYKIIEKKQPVAFWCNPISGHNTLYWYLQNLGQGPELLIRYENEEAVDDSQLPKDRFSAERLKGVDSTLKIQPAELGDSAVYLCASSFEGSYNEQFFGPGTRLTVL.

The CDR3 protein is CASSVAASGHTGELFF. Here the CDR3 DNA reads TGTGCCAGCAGCGTAGCTGCTAGCGGACACACCGGGGAGCTGTTTTTT. This chain connects TRBV9 to TRBJ2-2, with 7 nucleotides matching TRBD2. The junction had 5 bases not matched to a gene; V was cut back by 0 bases and J by 3 bases. The CDR3 length is 16 residues. CDR1 is SGDLS, CDR2 YYNGEE, per germline.

V usage is TRBV27 and J usage is TRBJ2-7; TRBD1 aligns across 9 bases. This CDR3 has 15 amino acids. Per the germline V gene, CDR1 is MNHEY and CDR2 is SMNVEV (reference sequence). V lost 0 bases and J lost 4; bases outside the gene matches: 4. CDR3 coding DNA: TGTGCCAGCAGTTTATCCGGGACAGGGACGTACGAGCAGTACTTC. It specifies CASSLSGTGTYEQYF.

In this sample, this clone turned up a few times. The chain is built from TRBV5-1 and TRBJ2-3; TRBD2 is a possible D gene (6 bases). Trimming removed 5 bases from V and 4 bases from J, with 20 bases in between. Germline V gives CDR1 SGHRS, CDR2 YFSETQ. This CDR3 region has 16 residues. The CDR3 coding sequence is TGCGCCAGCAGAATAAGAGGGACTCACCTTCCAGATACGCAGTATTTT. The encoded protein is CASRIRGTHLPDTQYF.

The rearrangement uses TRBV5-1 and TRBJ2-3; 9 bases are a match to TRBD2. The CDR3 spans 15 residues. From germline, CDR1 is SGHRS and CDR2 YFSETQ. V was clipped by 6 bases and J by 0 bases; unmatched bases: 5. The CDR3 spells CASTQSGGSTDTQYF. The DNA for the CDR3 is TGCGCCAGCACCCAAAGCGGGGGGAGCACAGATACGCAGTATTTT.